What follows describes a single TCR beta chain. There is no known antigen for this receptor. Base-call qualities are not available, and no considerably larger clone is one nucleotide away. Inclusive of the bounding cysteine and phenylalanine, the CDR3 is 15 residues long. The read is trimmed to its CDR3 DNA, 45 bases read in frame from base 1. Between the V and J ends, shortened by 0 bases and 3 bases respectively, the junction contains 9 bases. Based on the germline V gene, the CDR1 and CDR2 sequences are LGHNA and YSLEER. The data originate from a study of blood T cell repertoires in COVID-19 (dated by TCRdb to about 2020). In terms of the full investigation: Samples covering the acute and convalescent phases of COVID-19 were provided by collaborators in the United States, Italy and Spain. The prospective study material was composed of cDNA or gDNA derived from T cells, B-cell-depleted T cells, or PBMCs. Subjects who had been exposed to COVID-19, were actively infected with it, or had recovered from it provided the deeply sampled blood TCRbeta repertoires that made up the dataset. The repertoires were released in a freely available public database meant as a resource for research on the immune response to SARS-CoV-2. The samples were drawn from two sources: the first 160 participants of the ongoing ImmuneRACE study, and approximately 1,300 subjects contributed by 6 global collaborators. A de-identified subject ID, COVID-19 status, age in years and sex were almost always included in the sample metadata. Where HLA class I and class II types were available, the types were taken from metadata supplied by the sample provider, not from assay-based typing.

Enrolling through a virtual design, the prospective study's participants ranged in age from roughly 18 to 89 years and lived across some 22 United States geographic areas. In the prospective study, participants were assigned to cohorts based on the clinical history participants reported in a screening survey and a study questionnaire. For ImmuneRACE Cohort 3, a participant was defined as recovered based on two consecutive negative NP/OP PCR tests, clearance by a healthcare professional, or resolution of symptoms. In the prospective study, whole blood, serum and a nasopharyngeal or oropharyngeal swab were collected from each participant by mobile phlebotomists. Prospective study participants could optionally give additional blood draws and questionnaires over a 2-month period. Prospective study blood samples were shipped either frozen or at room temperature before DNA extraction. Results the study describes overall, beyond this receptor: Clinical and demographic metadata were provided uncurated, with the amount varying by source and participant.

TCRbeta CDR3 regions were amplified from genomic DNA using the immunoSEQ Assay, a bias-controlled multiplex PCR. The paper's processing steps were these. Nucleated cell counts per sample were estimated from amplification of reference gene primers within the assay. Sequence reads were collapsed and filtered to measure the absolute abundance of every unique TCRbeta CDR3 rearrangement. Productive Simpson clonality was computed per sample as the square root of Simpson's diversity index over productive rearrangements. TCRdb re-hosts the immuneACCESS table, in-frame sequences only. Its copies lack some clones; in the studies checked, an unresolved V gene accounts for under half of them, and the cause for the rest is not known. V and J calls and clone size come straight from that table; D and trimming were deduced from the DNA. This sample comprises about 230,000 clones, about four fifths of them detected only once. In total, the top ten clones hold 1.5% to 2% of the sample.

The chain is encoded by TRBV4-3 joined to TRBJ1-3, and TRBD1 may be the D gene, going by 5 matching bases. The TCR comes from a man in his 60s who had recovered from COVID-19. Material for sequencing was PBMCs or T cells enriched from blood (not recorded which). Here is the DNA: TGCGCCAGCAGCCAAGAGGCGACAGTTGGAAACACCATATATTTT. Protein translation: CASSQEATVGNTIYF.